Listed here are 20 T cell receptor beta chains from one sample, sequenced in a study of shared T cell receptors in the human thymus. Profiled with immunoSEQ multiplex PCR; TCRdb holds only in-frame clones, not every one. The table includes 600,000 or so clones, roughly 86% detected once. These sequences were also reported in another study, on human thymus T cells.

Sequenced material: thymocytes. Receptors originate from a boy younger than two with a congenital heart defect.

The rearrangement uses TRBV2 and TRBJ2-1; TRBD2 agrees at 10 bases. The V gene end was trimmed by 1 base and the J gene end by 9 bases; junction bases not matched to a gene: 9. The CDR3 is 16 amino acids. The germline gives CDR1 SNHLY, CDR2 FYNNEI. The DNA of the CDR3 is TGTGCCAGCAGTGAAGTCGCTAGCGGGAGTTCCGGTGAGCAGTTCTTC. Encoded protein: CASSEVASGSSGEQFF.

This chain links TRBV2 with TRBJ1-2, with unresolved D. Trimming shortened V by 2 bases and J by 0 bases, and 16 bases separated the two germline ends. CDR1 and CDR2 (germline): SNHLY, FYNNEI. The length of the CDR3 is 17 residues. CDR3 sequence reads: CASSESGSGRANYGYTF. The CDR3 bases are TGTGCCAGCAGTGAATCGGGTTCCGGGAGGGCTAACTATGGCTACACCTTC. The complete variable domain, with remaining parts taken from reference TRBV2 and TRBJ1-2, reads EPEVTQTPSHQVTQMGQEVILRCVPISNHLYFYWYRQILGQKVEFLVSFYNNEISEKSEIFDDQFSVERPDGSNFTLKIRSTKLEDSAMYFCASSESGSGRANYGYTFGSGTRLTVV.

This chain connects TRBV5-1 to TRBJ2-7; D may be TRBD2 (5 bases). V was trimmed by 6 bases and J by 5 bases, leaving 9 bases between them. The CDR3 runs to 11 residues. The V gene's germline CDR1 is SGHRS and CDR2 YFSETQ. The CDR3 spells CASTEGNEQYF. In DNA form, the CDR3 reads TGCGCCAGCACTGAGGGAAACGAGCAGTACTTC.

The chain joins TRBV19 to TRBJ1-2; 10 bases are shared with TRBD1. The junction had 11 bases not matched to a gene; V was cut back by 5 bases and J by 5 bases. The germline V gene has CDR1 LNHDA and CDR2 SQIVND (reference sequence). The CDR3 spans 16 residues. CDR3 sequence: CASSASGTGVYYGYTF. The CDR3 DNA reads TGTGCCAGTAGTGCGTCCGGGACAGGGGTGTATTATGGCTACACCTTC.

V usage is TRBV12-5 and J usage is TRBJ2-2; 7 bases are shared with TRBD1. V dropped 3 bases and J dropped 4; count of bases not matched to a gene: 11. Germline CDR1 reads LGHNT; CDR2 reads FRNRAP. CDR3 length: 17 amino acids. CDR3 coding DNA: TGTGCTAGTGGTTTTGCTCAAGGGGGCCAGCCCACCGGGGAGCTGTTTTTT. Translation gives CASGFAQGGQPTGELFF. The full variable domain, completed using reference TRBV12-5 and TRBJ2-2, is DARVTQTPRHKVTEMGQEVTMRCQPILGHNTVFWYRQTMMQGLELLAYFRNRAPLDDSGMPKDRFSAEMPDATLATLKIQPSEPRDSAVYFCASGFAQGGQPTGELFFGEGSRLTVL.

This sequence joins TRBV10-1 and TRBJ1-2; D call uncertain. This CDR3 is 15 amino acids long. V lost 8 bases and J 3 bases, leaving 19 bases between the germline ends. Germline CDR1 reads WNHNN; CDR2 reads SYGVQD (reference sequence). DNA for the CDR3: TGCGCCAGCCAAGTCGAACCTAAAATCCACTATGGCTACACCTTC. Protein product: CASQVEPKIHYGYTF.

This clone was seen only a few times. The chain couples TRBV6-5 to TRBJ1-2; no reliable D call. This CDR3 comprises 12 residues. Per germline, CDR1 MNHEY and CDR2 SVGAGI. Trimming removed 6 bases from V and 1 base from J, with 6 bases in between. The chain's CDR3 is CASREGNYGYTF. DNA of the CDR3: TGTGCCAGCAGGGAGGGTAACTATGGCTACACCTTC.

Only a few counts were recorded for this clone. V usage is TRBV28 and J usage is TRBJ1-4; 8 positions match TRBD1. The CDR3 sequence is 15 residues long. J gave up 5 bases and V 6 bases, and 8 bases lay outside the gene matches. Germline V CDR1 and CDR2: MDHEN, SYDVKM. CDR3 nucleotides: TGTGCCAGCAGAATATACAGGGGGGACAATGAAAAACTGTTTTTT. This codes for CASRIYRGDNEKLFF.

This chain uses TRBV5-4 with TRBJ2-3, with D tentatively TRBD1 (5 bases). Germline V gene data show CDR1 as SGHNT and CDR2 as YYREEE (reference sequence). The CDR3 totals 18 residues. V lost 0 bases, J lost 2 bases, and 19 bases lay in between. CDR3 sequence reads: CASSLGVPLAGYTDTQYF. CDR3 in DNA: TGTGCCAGCAGCTTGGGCGTCCCCTTAGCAGGGTACACAGATACGCAGTATTTT.

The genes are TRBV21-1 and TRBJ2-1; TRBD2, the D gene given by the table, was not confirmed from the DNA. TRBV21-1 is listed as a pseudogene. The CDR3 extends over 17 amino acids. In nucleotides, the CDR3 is TGTGCCAGCAGCAAATGGGGTGCGAGACTAGCGGGGGATGAGCAGTTCTTC. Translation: CASSKWGARLAGDEQFF.

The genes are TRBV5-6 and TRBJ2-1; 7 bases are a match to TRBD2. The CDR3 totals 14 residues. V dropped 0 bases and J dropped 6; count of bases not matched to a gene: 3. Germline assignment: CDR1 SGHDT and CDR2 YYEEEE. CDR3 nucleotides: TGTGCCAGCAGCTTGGGACCGGGGGGCAATGAGCAGTTCTTC. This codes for CASSLGPGGNEQFF. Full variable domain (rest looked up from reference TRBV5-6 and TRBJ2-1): DAGVTQSPTHLIKTRGQQVTLRCSPKSGHDTVSWYQQALGQGPQFIFQYYEEEERQRGNFPDRFSGHQFPNYSSELNVNALLLGDSALYLCASSLGPGGNEQFFGPGTRLTVL.

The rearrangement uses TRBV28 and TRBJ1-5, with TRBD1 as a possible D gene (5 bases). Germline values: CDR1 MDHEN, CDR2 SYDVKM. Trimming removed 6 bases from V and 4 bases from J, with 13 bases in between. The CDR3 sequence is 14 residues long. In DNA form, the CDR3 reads TGTGCCAGCAGGGGAGGGACGGCAAATCAGCCCCAGCATTTT. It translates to CASRGGTANQPQHF.

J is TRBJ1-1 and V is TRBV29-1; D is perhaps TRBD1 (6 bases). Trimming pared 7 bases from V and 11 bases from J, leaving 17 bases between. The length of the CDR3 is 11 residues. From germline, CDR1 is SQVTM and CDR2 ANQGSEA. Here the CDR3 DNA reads TGCAGCGGGGGACAATTTAGTTGGGCTTTCTTT. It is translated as CSGGQFSWAFF.

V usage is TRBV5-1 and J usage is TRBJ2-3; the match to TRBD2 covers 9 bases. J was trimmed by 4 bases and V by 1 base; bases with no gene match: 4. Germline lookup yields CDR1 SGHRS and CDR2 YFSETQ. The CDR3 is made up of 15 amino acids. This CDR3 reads CASSLQREEPDTQYF. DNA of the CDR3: TGCGCCAGCAGCTTGCAGCGGGAGGAACCAGATACGCAGTATTTT.

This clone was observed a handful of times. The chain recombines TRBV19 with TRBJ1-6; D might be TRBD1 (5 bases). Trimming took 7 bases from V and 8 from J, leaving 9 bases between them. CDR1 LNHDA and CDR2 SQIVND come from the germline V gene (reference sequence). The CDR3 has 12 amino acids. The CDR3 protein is CASTGGDSPLHF. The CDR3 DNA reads TGTGCCAGTACGGGGGGAGATTCACCCCTCCACTTT.

The CDR3, as DNA: TGTGCCAGCAGCTTAGGGACAGGGAATGACTACGAGCAGTACTTC. Translated, it gives CASSLGTGNDYEQYF. This chain connects TRBV11-2 to TRBJ2-5; 8 nucleotides match TRBD1. Matching the DNA end better, TRBJ2-7 makes the J call doubtful. Per the germline V gene, CDR1 is SGHAT and CDR2 is FQNNGV. There are 15 residues in the CDR3.

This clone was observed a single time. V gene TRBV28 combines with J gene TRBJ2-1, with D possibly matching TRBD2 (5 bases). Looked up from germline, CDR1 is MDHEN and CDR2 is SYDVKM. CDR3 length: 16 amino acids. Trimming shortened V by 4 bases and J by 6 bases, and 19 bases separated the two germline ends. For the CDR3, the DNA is TGTGCCAGCAGTTCACGGCAGCGGACCCCTAGCAATGAGCAGTTCTTC. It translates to CASSSRQRTPSNEQFF. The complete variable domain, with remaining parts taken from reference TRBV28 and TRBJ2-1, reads DVKVTQSSRYLVKRTGEKVFLECVQDMDHENMFWYRQDPGLGLRLIYFSYDVKMKEKGDIPEGYSVSREKKERFSLILESASTNQTSMYLCASSSRQRTPSNEQFFGPGTRLTVL.

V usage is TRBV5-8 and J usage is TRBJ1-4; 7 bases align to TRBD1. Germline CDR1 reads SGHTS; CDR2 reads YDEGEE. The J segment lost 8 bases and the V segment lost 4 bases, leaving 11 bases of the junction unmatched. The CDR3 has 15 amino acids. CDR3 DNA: TGTGCCAGCAGCCAGAGACAGGGCATGCGCGAAAAACTGTTTTTT. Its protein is CASSQRQGMREKLFF.

As DNA, the CDR3 is TGTGCCACCCTCCAGGGGCGCGAGGGTGAAAAACTGTTTTTT. It codes for CATLQGREGEKLFF. This sequence joins TRBV7-8 and TRBJ1-4; D is possibly TRBD1 (6 bases). This CDR3 has 14 residues. V lost 10 bases to trimming and J lost 7 bases, with 19 bases between them. Looked up from germline, CDR1 is SGHVS and CDR2 is FQNEAQ.

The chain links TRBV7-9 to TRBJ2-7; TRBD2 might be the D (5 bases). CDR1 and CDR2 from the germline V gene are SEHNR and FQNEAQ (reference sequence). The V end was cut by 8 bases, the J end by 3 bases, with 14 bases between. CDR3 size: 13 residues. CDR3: CASYGVGGYEQYF. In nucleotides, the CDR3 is TGTGCCAGCTACGGGGTGGGTGGCTACGAGCAGTACTTC.